This passage covers 24 T cell receptor beta chains from one sample sequenced in a study of blood T cell repertoires in COVID-19. Libraries were prepared by immunoSEQ multiplex PCR; TCRdb keeps only in-frame clonotypes and omits some of them. Of tens of thousands of clones in the sample, 80% to 90% are singletons; the top ten hold 5.1%. The sample consisted of peripheral blood. These receptor sequences come from a human donor in a cohort sampled during active COVID-19.

The chain links TRBV6-2 or TRBV6-3 to TRBJ2-7; 8 nucleotides align to TRBD2. This CDR3 region has 12 residues. Germline loops: CDR1 MNHEY, CDR2 SVGEGT. The ends lost 6 bases at V and 4 bases at J; junction bases unmatched: 2. The CDR3 reads CASSRGGYEQYF. The CDR3 DNA sequence: TGTGCCAGCAGCCGGGGGGGTTACGAGCAGTACTTC.

The V call is TRBV7-3, the J call TRBJ2-1; 7 bases are a match to TRBD2. Germline lookup yields CDR1 SGHTA and CDR2 FQGTGA. Losses at the gene ends were 5 bases for V and 1 base for J; bases not matched to a gene: 5. The CDR3 extends over 15 amino acids. This CDR3 is CASSRGGRSYNEQFF. CDR3 DNA: TGTGCCAGCAGCCGCGGGGGTAGGTCCTACAATGAGCAGTTCTTC. Using reference TRBV7-3 and TRBJ2-1 for the parts outside the CDR3, the full variable domain is GAGVSQTPSNKVTEKGKYVELRCDPISGHTALYWYRQSLGQGPEFLIYFQGTGAADDSGLPNDRFFAVRPEGSVSTLKIQRTERGDSAVYLCASSRGGRSYNEQFFGPGTRLTVL.

The rearrangement links TRBV6-5 to TRBJ2-7; 8 bases map to TRBD2. This CDR3 is 14 amino acids long. V gave up 2 bases and J gave up 4 bases; unmatched junction bases: 4. Per the germline V gene, CDR1 is MNHEY and CDR2 is SVGAGI. CDR3 nucleotides: TGTGCCAGCAGTTACGGCGGGGGGCAATACGAGCAGTACTTC. Protein sequence: CASSYGGGQYEQYF.

This chain connects TRBV19 to TRBJ1-6; a possible D gene is TRBD1 (5 bases). CDR3 length: 16 amino acids. Trimming took 5 bases from V and 7 from J, leaving 18 bases between them. Germline lookup yields CDR1 LNHDA and CDR2 SQIVND (reference sequence). The DNA for the CDR3 is TGTGCCAGTAGTCCCGACAATGGGGCCAGGAATTCACCCCTCCACTTT. Encoded protein: CASSPDNGARNSPLHF.

The chain is built from TRBV5-6 and TRBJ1-2, with D uncertain. The CDR3 has 14 residues. CDR1 and CDR2 (germline): SGHDT, YYEEEE. Trimming shortened V by 4 bases and J by 4 bases, and 14 bases separated the two germline ends. The CDR3 loop reads CASSPSELGYGYTF. The CDR3 DNA is TGTGCCAGCAGCCCGAGCGAGTTAGGCTATGGCTACACCTTC.

The rearrangement joins TRBV6-5 to TRBJ1-3, with D possibly being TRBD1 (6 bases). The CDR3 covers 15 residues. Trimming took off 5 bases at V and 4 bases at J, with 15 bases between the two ends. CDR1 and CDR2 (germline): MNHEY, SVGAGI. CDR3 DNA: TGTGCCAGCAGTCGGCCGGGACAAGCGGGAAACACCATATATTTT. Amino acids: CASSRPGQAGNTIYF.

The chain combines TRBV5-6 with TRBJ2-7; D possibly corresponds to TRBD2 (5 bases). The CDR3 loop spans 12 amino acids. V lost 1 base, J lost 5 bases, and 7 bases lay in between. CDR1 is SGHDT and CDR2 is YYEEEE in the germline V gene. CDR3 bases: TGTGCCAGCAGCTTGAGGGAGAACGAGCAGTACTTC. Protein: CASSLRENEQYF.

V gene TRBV30 combines with J gene TRBJ2-1; TRBD2 matches at 12 bases. With V trimmed by 1 base and J by 8 bases, 6 bases remained unmatched. From germline, CDR1 is GTSNPN and CDR2 SVGIG (reference sequence). The CDR3 sequence is 15 residues long. Written as DNA, the CDR3 is TGTGCCTGGAGTGCCCTAGCGGGAGGGTTGGATGAGCAGTTCTTC. It encodes CAWSALAGGLDEQFF. Using reference TRBV30 and TRBJ2-1 for the parts outside the CDR3, the full variable domain is SQTIHQWPATLVQPVGSPLSLECTVEGTSNPNLYWYRQAAGRGLQLLFYSVGIGQISSEVPQNLSASRPQDRQFILSSKKLLLSDSGFYLCAWSALAGGLDEQFFGPGTRLTVL.

The chain joins TRBV4-2 to TRBJ2-1; D is perhaps TRBD2 (5 bases). V lost 1 base to trimming and J lost 9 bases, with 10 bases between them. Germline values: CDR1 LGHNA, CDR2 YNFKEQ. The CDR3 contains 13 residues. In DNA form, the CDR3 reads TGTGCCAGCAGCCAAGGCCCGGGAAGTGAGCAGTTCTTC. It is translated as CASSQGPGSEQFF.

V is TRBV28 and J is TRBJ2-7; the D gene is possibly TRBD2 (5 bases). Germline V gene sequence: CDR1 MDHEN, CDR2 SYDVKM. The V and J ends lost 4 bases and 0 bases respectively, with 16 bases between them. The CDR3 runs 16 residues. This chain's CDR3 is CASSSVLSGISYEQYF. CDR3 DNA: TGTGCCAGCAGTTCCGTACTCAGCGGAATCTCCTACGAGCAGTACTTC.

V is TRBV29-1 and J is TRBJ1-2, with 7 bases matching TRBD1. The CDR3 consists of 12 residues. Germline V gene sequence: CDR1 SQVTM, CDR2 ANQGSEA. Trimming took 5 bases from V and 8 from J; bases not matched to a gene: 8. CDR3 in DNA: TGCAGCGTTTTTGAGGGGGCGAAGGGCTACACCTTC. Its translation is CSVFEGAKGYTF.

The chain joins TRBV4-3 to TRBJ1-3, with D unresolved. This CDR3 region has 14 residues. Trimming removed 0 bases at V and 3 bases at J, with 6 bases between. Germline V gene lookup returns CDR1 LGHNA and CDR2 YSLEER. Here the CDR3 DNA reads TGCGCCAGCAGCCAAGATCGGAGTGGAAACACCATATATTTT. Its translation: CASSQDRSGNTIYF.

The J gene is TRBJ2-3, the V gene TRBV11-2, with 11 positions matching TRBD2. The germline V gene has CDR1 SGHAT and CDR2 FQNNGV. CDR3 size: 15 residues. V lost 3 bases and J lost 3; bases outside the gene matches: 2. This CDR3 reads CASSFTSGGTDTQYF. The CDR3 nucleotides are TGTGCCAGCAGCTTTACTAGCGGGGGAACAGATACGCAGTATTTT.

This clone appeared once. The V and J genes are TRBV5-4 and TRBJ2-1; D unresolved. V lost 1 base to trimming and J lost 7 bases, with 6 bases between them. The germline V gene encodes CDR1 SGHNT and CDR2 YYREEE (reference sequence). CDR3 size: 12 residues. CDR3 in amino acids: CASSLPRNEQFF. The CDR3 region has the DNA TGTGCCAGCAGCTTGCCTCGGAATGAGCAGTTCTTC.

Here the CDR3 DNA reads TGTGCCAGCAGCCCCCGGGACAGGGGAGGAACTGAAGCTTTCTTT. Translation gives CASSPRDRGGTEAFF. V and J are TRBV4-2 and TRBJ1-1, with 10 bases aligning to TRBD1. Germline CDR1 LGHNA, CDR2 YNFKEQ. The CDR3 length is 15 residues. The V segment lost 4 bases and the J segment 5 bases; nucleotides outside the gene matches: 7.

As to this clone: Being one base from a much bigger clone, this may be a read error. Other DNA sequences in this specimen translate into the identical CDR3. The chain has TRBV4-1 and TRBJ2-2; weak D call: TRBD1 (6 bases). Germline CDR1 is MGHRA and CDR2 is YSYEKL. Trimming removed 0 bases from V and 8 bases from J, with 16 bases in between. The CDR3 covers 16 residues. CDR3 region: CASSQEAGAVTGELFF. The CDR3 DNA is TGCGCCAGCAGCCAAGAGGCAGGGGCGGTCACTGGGGAGCTGTTTTTT.

This clone appeared a few times. This sequence joins TRBV3-1 (or the pseudogene TRBV3-2) and TRBJ1-3, with 8 bases that match TRBD1. V trimming: 8 bases; J trimming: 5 bases; junction bases outside the gene matches: 11. The CDR3 has 15 amino acids. Looked up from germline, CDR1 is LGHDT and CDR2 is YNNKEL (reference sequence). The DNA for the CDR3 is TGTGCCAGCGGGGGTCCGCAGGGGGCGAGAAACACCATATATTTT. Amino acid sequence: CASGGPQGARNTIYF.

The rearrangement links TRBV7-9 to TRBJ1-3; the match to TRBD1 covers 8 bases. From germline, CDR1 is SEHNR and CDR2 FQNEAQ (reference sequence). This CDR3 is built from 18 residues. After removal of 1 base from V and 0 bases from J, the junction contained 8 bases not matched to a gene. The CDR3 region is CASSLGPLDRGSGNTIYF. Written as DNA, the CDR3 is TGTGCCAGCAGCTTAGGGCCCCTCGACAGGGGCTCTGGAAACACCATATATTTT.

The J gene is TRBJ2-1, the V gene TRBV27; D not certain. The CDR3 has 15 residues. From germline, CDR1 is MNHEY and CDR2 SMNVEV (reference sequence). Trimming left V 0 bases short and J 9 bases short, with 15 bases between. CDR3: CASSLSPIYGSEQFF. CDR3 DNA: TGTGCCAGCAGTTTATCCCCGATTTACGGTAGTGAGCAGTTCTTC.

V and J are TRBV5-8 and TRBJ1-5; D call uncertain. This CDR3 is built from 13 residues. The V end was cut by 4 bases, the J end by 4 bases, with 9 bases between. Germline CDR1 reads SGHTS; CDR2 reads YDEGEE. CDR3 nucleotides: TGTGCCAGCAGCCACGAGGTTAATCAGCCCCAGCATTTT. This sequence encodes CASSHEVNQPQHF.

The chain couples TRBV19 to TRBJ2-7; D uncertain. V lost 10 bases and J 4 bases, leaving 17 bases between the germline ends. The CDR3 totals 13 residues. CDR1 LNHDA and CDR2 SQIVND come from the germline V gene (reference sequence). The CDR3, as DNA: TGTGCCACCAGAACCCCTGAGAGGTACGAGCAGTACTTC. Translating gives CATRTPERYEQYF.

This clone was found once. J is TRBJ2-7 and V is TRBV4-2, with TRBD2 matching over 8 bases. Trimming took 3 bases from V and 0 from J; bases not matched to a gene: 7. The CDR3 runs 16 residues. Looked up from germline, CDR1 is LGHNA and CDR2 is YNFKEQ. DNA of the CDR3: TGTGCCAGCAGCCAGGAGACTAGCGAAAGCTCCTACGAGCAGTACTTC. This sequence encodes CASSQETSESSYEQYF.

Remarks on this clone: Mismatch with germline at one junction end may stem from a read error. This sequence joins TRBV7-9 and TRBJ1-1, with 8 bases that match TRBD1. Germline-derived CDR1 and CDR2 are SEHNR and FQNEAQ (reference sequence). This CDR3 is built from 17 residues. The CDR3 loop is CASSSRTGPPLNTEAFF. The CDR3 DNA reads TGTGCCAGCAGCTCCCGGACAGGGCCGCCCCTGAACACTGAGGCTTTCTTT.

This clone came up a few times. The chain carries TRBV7-9 and TRBJ2-7; TRBD1 agrees at 7 bases. V gave up 6 bases and J gave up 2 bases; unmatched junction bases: 4. Germline lookup yields CDR1 SEHNR and CDR2 FQNEAQ (reference sequence). The CDR3 runs to 13 residues. CDR3 protein: CASSTGQTYEQYF. DNA of the CDR3: TGTGCCAGCAGTACGGGACAGACCTACGAGCAGTACTTC.